The sample holds many counts of the clone carrying this TCR beta chain. Some clones are missing from TCRdb's copy, which holds only in-frame ones; the method was immunoSEQ multiplex PCR. The sample has roughly 510,000 clones; roughly 85% are singletons. This specimen belongs to a study of shared clonotypes between healthy human individuals. Germline loops: CDR1 GTSNPN, CDR2 SVGIG (reference sequence). This CDR3 comprises 13 residues. V was clipped by 1 base and J by 9 bases; unmatched bases: 6. The sequenced sample was PBMCs. The chain has TRBV30 and TRBJ2-4; 7 positions agree with TRBD2. This clonotype was sampled from a woman between 40 and 55 years old in good health. Some clones in this sample may be carry-over from other donors' samples. The CDR3 nucleotides are TGTGCCTGGAGTGGTAAGGGCGGGAGCATTCAGTACTTC. It translates to CAWSGKGGSIQYF.